This passage covers 21 T cell receptor beta chains from one sample sequenced in a study of blood T cell repertoires in COVID-19. Profiling relied on immunoSEQ multiplex PCR, and the TCRdb table lists in-frame clones only, not all of them. The sample yields 200,000 to 300,000 clones, 65% to 90% seen once. Material: peripheral blood. Every receptor here comes from a man aged 45-60 years with COVID-19, enrolled during active disease.

The V gene is TRBV29-1, the J gene TRBJ2-5; TRBD2 agrees at 10 bases. Germline CDR1 SQVTM, CDR2 ANQGSEA. The CDR3 extends over 14 amino acids. The trim removed 4 bases at V and 3 bases at J, leaving 5 bases unmatched. The CDR3 region is CSVAGTSVKETQYF. The DNA for the CDR3 is TGCAGCGTTGCCGGGACTAGCGTAAAAGAGACCCAGTACTTC.

This clone has a single count. This chain uses TRBV7-9 with TRBJ1-4, with 7 positions matching TRBD1. The germline CDR1 and CDR2 sequences are SEHNR and FQNEAQ (reference sequence). The CDR3 is made up of 16 amino acids. Trimming at V came to 0 bases and at J to 3 bases, leaving 4 bases not matched to a gene. CDR3 amino acids: CASSLAPTGPNEKLFF. CDR3 DNA sequence: TGTGCCAGCAGCTTAGCCCCGACAGGGCCTAATGAAAAACTGTTTTTT.

This clone was seen only once. The V and J genes are TRBV6-1 and TRBJ2-7, with 9 bases matching TRBD1. The V segment lost 6 bases and the J segment 5 bases; nucleotides outside the gene matches: 14. The CDR3 length is 16 residues. The germline V gene encodes CDR1 MNHNS and CDR2 SASEGT. CDR3 sequence: CASSEQGATISHEQYF. DNA for the CDR3: TGTGCCAGCAGCGAACAGGGGGCGACTATATCCCACGAGCAGTACTTC.

This chain uses TRBV6-1 with TRBJ2-2, with a weak D call TRBD2 (6 bases). Germline loops: CDR1 MNHNS, CDR2 SASEGT. The CDR3 totals 15 residues. V shed 3 bases and J shed 6 bases, with 14 bases lying between them. CDR3 in DNA: TGTGCCAGCAGTGACGGCGGGGCGGGGCCCGGGGAGCTGTTTTTT. It codes for CASSDGGAGPGELFF.

This clone showed up just a few times. V usage is TRBV30 and J usage is TRBJ1-1, with TRBD1 as a possible D gene (5 bases). CDR1 is GTSNPN, CDR2 SVGIG, per germline (reference sequence). The CDR3 is 14 amino acids. Trimming shortened V by 0 bases and J by 6 bases, and 14 bases separated the two germline ends. In DNA form, the CDR3 reads TGTGCCTGGAGTGTAAGGGCCGTAGGGGCTGAAGCTTTCTTT. Protein sequence: CAWSVRAVGAEAFF.

The chain joins TRBV5-5 to TRBJ2-2; D not certain. V was clipped by 4 bases and J by 1 base, with 11 bases between them. The germline V gene encodes CDR1 SGHKS and CDR2 YYEKEE (reference sequence). The CDR3 covers 15 residues. CDR3 sequence: CASSQATLNTGELFF. The CDR3 DNA sequence: TGTGCCAGCAGCCAGGCGACACTGAACACCGGGGAGCTGTTTTTT.

The V call is TRBV19, the J call TRBJ1-3; D may be TRBD1 (5 bases). The V and J ends lost 5 bases and 0 bases respectively, with 17 bases between them. Germline V lookup: CDR1 LNHDA, CDR2 SQIVND (reference sequence). This CDR3 has 17 residues. The CDR3 DNA sequence: TGTGCCAGTAGTCTTCTACCGGGACTTGGCTCTGGAAACACCATATATTTT. Translating it yields CASSLLPGLGSGNTIYF.

The chain has TRBV3-1 (or the pseudogene TRBV3-2) and TRBJ2-5; D may be TRBD2 (6 bases). Germline V CDR1 and CDR2: LGHDT, YNNKEL (reference sequence). This CDR3 region has 14 residues. Trimming removed 5 bases at V and 5 bases at J, with 15 bases between. Here the CDR3 reads CASSFPGGGETQYF. The CDR3 DNA follows: TGTGCCAGCAGCTTTCCCGGGGGTGGGGAGACCCAGTACTTC.

This rearrangement joins TRBV3-1 (or the pseudogene TRBV3-2) to TRBJ1-6; tentatively, D is TRBD1 (6 bases). Germline lookup yields CDR1 LGHDT and CDR2 YNNKEL (reference sequence). Trimming removed 3 bases at V and 5 bases at J, with 11 bases between. This CDR3 is 15 amino acids long. CDR3 sequence: CASSHRTANNSPLHF. The CDR3 region has the DNA TGTGCCAGCAGCCATAGGACAGCGAATAATTCACCCCTCCACTTT.

CDR3 DNA: TGCGCCAGCAGCCACGGGGTCTCGAGGGACGAGCAGTACTTC. It specifies CASSHGVSRDEQYF. The chain combines TRBV4-1 with TRBJ2-7; D possibly corresponds to TRBD2 (5 bases). V dropped 3 bases and J dropped 5 bases, with 14 bases sitting between them. Germline CDR1 reads MGHRA; CDR2 reads YSYEKL. The CDR3 extends over 14 amino acids.

This clone was recorded only once. The rearrangement uses TRBV2 and TRBJ1-1, with 8 nucleotides matching TRBD1. V was pared by 4 bases and J by 1 base, with 8 bases of the junction left unmatched. The CDR3 runs to 16 residues. Germline CDR1 and CDR2: SNHLY and FYNNEI. The CDR3 region is CASSVGRGLGNTEAFF. The CDR3 nucleotides read TGTGCCAGCAGTGTGGGCAGGGGGCTTGGGAACACTGAAGCTTTCTTT. Full variable domain (missing parts from reference TRBV2 and TRBJ1-1): EPEVTQTPSHQVTQMGQEVILRCVPISNHLYFYWYRQILGQKVEFLVSFYNNEISEKSEIFDDQFSVERPDGSNFTLKIRSTKLEDSAMYFCASSVGRGLGNTEAFFGQGTRLTVV.

The chain is built from TRBV7-2 and TRBJ2-1; 7 nucleotides agree with TRBD2. The CDR3 extends over 17 amino acids. V dropped 2 bases and J dropped 4; count of bases not matched to a gene: 11. Germline V gene data show CDR1 as SGHTA and CDR2 as FQGNSA. The CDR3 sequence is CASSLSSSWGGYNEQFF. CDR3 coding DNA: TGTGCCAGCAGCTTAAGTAGTTCGTGGGGGGGTTACAATGAGCAGTTCTTC.

The V gene is TRBV9, the J gene TRBJ2-2; 10 bases fit TRBD2. The V segment lost 0 bases and the J segment 0 bases; nucleotides outside the gene matches: 2. Germline V lookup: CDR1 SGDLS, CDR2 YYNGEE. This CDR3 comprises 17 residues. The CDR3 DNA reads TGTGCCAGCAGCGTAGGCACTAGCGGGGCGAACACCGGGGAGCTGTTTTTT. It encodes CASSVGTSGANTGELFF.

The chain couples TRBV14 to TRBJ2-3; D is undetermined. Trimming left V 7 bases short and J 0 bases short, with 17 bases between. The CDR3 is made up of 16 amino acids. Germline-derived CDR1 and CDR2 are SGHDN and FVKESK. CDR3 DNA sequence: TGTGCCAGCACCCCATCTGTTACACCTAGCACAGATACGCAGTATTTT. Translation: CASTPSVTPSTDTQYF.

The rearrangement links TRBV9 to TRBJ1-3; 9 bases are a match to TRBD1. Germline-derived CDR1 and CDR2 are SGDLS and YYNGEE. Losses at the gene ends were 4 bases for V and 1 base for J; bases not matched to a gene: 6. The CDR3 is made up of 16 amino acids. The CDR3: CASSPQGQGSGNTIYF. The CDR3 DNA reads TGTGCCAGCAGCCCACAGGGACAGGGTTCTGGAAACACCATATATTTT.

The rearrangement links TRBV5-1 to TRBJ2-1, with 13 bases identical to TRBD2. Per the germline V gene, CDR1 is SGHRS and CDR2 is YFSETQ. The CDR3 contains 16 residues. V lost 2 bases, J lost 4 bases, and 3 bases stayed unmatched. The CDR3 here is CASSLLAGGRYNEQFF. For the CDR3, the DNA is TGCGCCAGCAGCTTACTAGCGGGGGGGCGGTACAATGAGCAGTTCTTC.

J is TRBJ1-1 and V is TRBV7-2; TRBD1 agrees at 10 bases. The CDR3 covers 15 residues. CDR1 SGHTA and CDR2 FQGNSA come from the germline V gene. The V segment lost 5 bases and the J segment 3 bases; nucleotides outside the gene matches: 6. The CDR3 nucleotides read TGTGCCAGCAGCGCGGACAGGGGGAAGTACACTGAAGCTTTCTTT. The encoded protein is CASSADRGKYTEAFF.

CDR3 protein: CATSRDGAGVTDTQYF. The CDR3 bases are TGTGCCACCAGCAGAGATGGAGCGGGGGTAACAGATACGCAGTATTTT. V is TRBV15 and J is TRBJ2-3, with 8 nucleotides matching TRBD2. CDR3 length equals 16 residues. Unmatched junction bases numbered 5, after V lost 0 bases and J lost 3 bases. Germline V gene data show CDR1 as LNHNV and CDR2 as YYDKDF (reference sequence).

The CDR3 bases are TGCGCCAGCAGCCTCTGGGGGGGAAGCTCCTACGAGCAGTACTTC. This translates into CASSLWGGSSYEQYF. This chain uses TRBV5-1 with TRBJ2-7; 7 nucleotides align to TRBD2. In germline, CDR1 is SGHRS, CDR2 YFSETQ. V trimming: 4 bases; J trimming: 0 bases; junction bases outside the gene matches: 7. The CDR3 consists of 15 residues.

The V and J genes are TRBV7-2 and TRBJ1-1; D not resolved. Germline V lookup: CDR1 SGHTA, CDR2 FQGNSA. Trimming left V 3 bases short and J 3 bases short, with 8 bases between. The CDR3 runs 13 residues. The chain's CDR3 is CASSFGEYTEAFF. The CDR3 bases are TGTGCCAGCAGCTTCGGGGAATACACTGAAGCTTTCTTT.

The chain employs TRBV4-2 and TRBJ2-7; 8 nucleotides align to TRBD1. The germline CDR1 and CDR2 sequences are LGHNA and YNFKEQ. V dropped 0 bases and J dropped 6; count of bases not matched to a gene: 4. This CDR3 contains 14 residues. CDR3: CASSQDGRGLEQYF. DNA of the CDR3: TGTGCCAGCAGCCAAGATGGCAGGGGGCTCGAGCAGTACTTC.